These 2 T cell receptor beta chains share one sample of origin, sequenced in a study of T cell repertoires in cytomegalovirus infection. TCRdb called the reads again in MiXCR, with one record for every CDR3 protein. The table has about 130,000 distinct CDR3 sequences, roughly 9% seen once. The sequenced sample was PBMCs. These receptor sequences come from a human donor in good health (CMV status not recorded). Some clones in this sample may be carry-over from other donors' samples.

This clonotype has a handful of counts. CDR3 nucleotides: TGTGCCAGCAGCGTAGACCTGGATCAGCCCCAGCATTTT. Protein: CASSVDLDQPQHF. The chain employs TRBV9 and TRBJ1-5; no clear D. Trimming pared 0 bases from V and 5 bases from J, leaving 6 bases between. CDR3 length: 13 amino acids. Per germline, CDR1 SGDLS and CDR2 YYNGEE.

This clonotype was recorded a few times. This chain uses TRBV25-1 with TRBJ1-2; no firm D call. The CDR3 runs to 11 residues. V gave up 7 bases and J gave up 7 bases, with 10 bases separating them. CDR1 is MGHDK, CDR2 SYGVNS, per germline. CDR3 DNA: TGTGCCAGCAATGGACTCTCTGGCTACACCTTC. Translating gives CASNGLSGYTF.